This TCR beta chain emerged from a study of T cell responses to AZD1222 COVID-19 vaccine. Turning to this clone: Its antigen is currently unknown. Its ends do not fully match the called genes, so a read error is possible.

Timing groups of about 4 and about 12 weeks for second doses were pooled. The germline V gene has CDR1 SSHAT and CDR2 FNYEAQ (reference sequence). This CDR3 contains 14 residues. General observations from the study: Following two doses of AZD1222, Spike-specific TCR breadth and depth rose. Donors in the cohort were predominantly white British and more often female, and clonal diversity was possibly underestimated.

Using immunoSEQ multiplex PCR, the repertoire was profiled, and TCRdb retains in-frame clones only, with some absent. The repertoire includes 90,000 to 120,000 clones, 70% to 90% of them detected once, and approximately 4.8% sits in the top ten. The gene calls are TRBV7-7 and TRBJ2-5; 7 nucleotides match TRBD1. Material: peripheral blood, obtained 28 days after the second AZD1222 dose. This TCR came from an adult who received the AZD1222 COVID-19 vaccine. CDR3: CASSLEGAQETQYF. As DNA, the CDR3 is TGTGCTAGCAGCTTAGAGGGGGCGCAAGAGACCCAGTACTTC.